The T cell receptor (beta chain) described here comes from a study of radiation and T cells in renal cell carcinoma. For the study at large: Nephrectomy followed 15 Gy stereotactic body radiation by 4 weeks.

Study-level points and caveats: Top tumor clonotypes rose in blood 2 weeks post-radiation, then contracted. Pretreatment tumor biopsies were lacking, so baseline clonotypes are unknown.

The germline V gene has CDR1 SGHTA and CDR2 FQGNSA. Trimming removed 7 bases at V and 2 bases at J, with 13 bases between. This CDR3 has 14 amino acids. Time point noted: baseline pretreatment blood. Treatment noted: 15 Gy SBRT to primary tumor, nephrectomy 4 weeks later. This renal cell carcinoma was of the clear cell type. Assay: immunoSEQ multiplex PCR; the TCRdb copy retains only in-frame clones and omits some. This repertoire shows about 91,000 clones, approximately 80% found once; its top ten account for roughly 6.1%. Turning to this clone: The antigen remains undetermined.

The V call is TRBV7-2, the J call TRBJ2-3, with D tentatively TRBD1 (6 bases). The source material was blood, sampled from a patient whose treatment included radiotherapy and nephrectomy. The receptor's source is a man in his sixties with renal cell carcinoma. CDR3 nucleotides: TGTGCCAGCAACTTTGGGGGCTACACAGATACGCAGTATTTT. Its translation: CASNFGGYTDTQYF.